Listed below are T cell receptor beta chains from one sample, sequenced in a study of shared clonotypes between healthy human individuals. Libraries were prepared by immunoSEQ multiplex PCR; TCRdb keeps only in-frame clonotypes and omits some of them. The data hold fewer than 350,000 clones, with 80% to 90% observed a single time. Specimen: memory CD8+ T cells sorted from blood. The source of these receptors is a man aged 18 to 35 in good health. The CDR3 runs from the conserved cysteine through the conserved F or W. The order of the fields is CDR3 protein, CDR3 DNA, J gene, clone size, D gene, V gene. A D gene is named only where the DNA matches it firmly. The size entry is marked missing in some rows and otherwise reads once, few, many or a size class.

CASSLGSGTSEYEQYF	TGTGCCAGCAGCTTGGGTTCAGGGACTAGCGAATACGAGCAGTACTTC	TRBJ2-7	NA	TRBD2	TRBV5-6
CASSLEARSSYNEQFF	TGTGCCAGCAGCTTAGAAGCGCGAAGCTCCTACAATGAGCAGTTCTTC	TRBJ2-1	NA	NA	TRBV11-2
CASSLLRTSGQYF	TGCGCCAGCAGTTTACTCCGCACTAGCGGGCAGTACTTC	TRBJ2-7	NA	TRBD2	TRBV5-1
CASSEGQGLYHEQFF	TGCGCCAGCAGTGAGGGACAGGGGCTGTATCATGAGCAGTTCTTC	TRBJ2-1	many	TRBD1	TRBV10-2
CASSVGLLTDTQYF	TGTGCCAGCAGTGTGGGACTCCTCACAGATACGCAGTATTTT	TRBJ2-3	NA	NA	TRBV2
CASSQVAYNEQFF	TGTGCCAGCAGCCAGGTAGCGTACAATGAGCAGTTCTTC	TRBJ2-1	NA	NA	TRBV7-6
CASSLMGTSYEQYF	TGTGCCAGCAGCTTGATGGGGACCTCCTACGAGCAGTACTTC	TRBJ2-7	NA	NA	TRBV5-6
CAISESRGVYEQYF	TGTGCCATCAGTGAGTCGAGGGGGGTCTACGAGCAGTACTTC	TRBJ2-7	NA	NA	TRBV10-3
CASSGQGGRGTQYF	TGTGCCAGCAGTGGACAGGGAGGACGAGGTACGCAGTATTTT	TRBJ2-3	NA	TRBD1	TRBV28
CASSDSGGDPNEQFF	TGTGCCAGCAGTGACTCAGGAGGGGATCCCAATGAGCAGTTCTTC	TRBJ2-1	NA	NA	TRBV6-4
CASSQGTGGYTEAFF	TGTGCCAGCAGCCAAGGGACAGGGGGATACACTGAAGCTTTCTTT	TRBJ1-1	NA	TRBD1	TRBV11-2
CASSSQGIGPDTQYF	TGTGCCAGCAGTTCACAGGGTATAGGTCCAGATACGCAGTATTTT	TRBJ2-3	once	NA	TRBV6-5
CASSPVWHTSYEQYF	TGCGCCAGCAGCCCAGTATGGCACACTTCCTACGAGCAGTACTTC	TRBJ2-7	NA	NA	TRBV4-3
CASSQEGLQETQYF	TGCGCCAGCAGCCAAGAGGGGCTCCAAGAGACCCAGTACTTC	TRBJ2-5	NA	NA	TRBV4-1
CASSFSLGQGEENSPLHF	TGTGCCAGCAGTTTCTCGTTGGGACAGGGGGAAGAGAATTCACCCCTCCACTTT	TRBJ1-6	NA	TRBD1	TRBV2
CASSFGSSGYQPQHF	TGTGCCAGCAGCTTCGGATCATCGGGGTATCAGCCCCAGCATTTT	TRBJ1-5	NA	NA	TRBV13
CSGASGTYQETQYF	TGCAGCGGAGCTAGCGGGACCTACCAAGAGACCCAGTACTTC	TRBJ2-5	few	TRBD2	TRBV29-1
CASSQGLGRTDTQYF	TGCGCCAGCAGCCAGGGACTGGGACGCACAGATACGCAGTATTTT	TRBJ2-3	NA	NA	TRBV4-3
CASIRFSSYNSPLHF	TGTGCCAGCATTAGATTTAGCTCCTATAATTCACCCCTCCACTTT	TRBJ1-6	NA	NA	TRBV27
CASSQDGTLNTQYF	TGCGCCAGCAGCCAAGATGGGACCCTAAATACGCAGTATTTT	TRBJ2-3	NA	NA	TRBV4-1
CASSALQGPTDTQYF	TGTGCCAGCAGCGCCCTCCAGGGCCCCACAGATACGCAGTATTTT	TRBJ2-3	many	NA	TRBV9
CASSVDSRNYEQYF	TGTGCCAGCAGCGTGGACAGCCGAAACTACGAGCAGTACTTC	TRBJ2-7	NA	NA	TRBV9
CASGQILSGSTEAFF	TGCGCCAGCGGTCAAATTCTTTCAGGGAGCACTGAAGCTTTCTTT	TRBJ1-1	NA	NA	TRBV4-1
CASSPGVGGGYEQYF	TGTGCCAGCAGTCCCGGGGTAGGGGGCGGCTACGAGCAGTACTTC	TRBJ2-7	few	TRBD1	TRBV27
CASSRTRGRDTEAFF	TGTGCCAGCAGTCGGACACGGGGGAGGGACACTGAAGCTTTCTTT	TRBJ1-1	NA	NA	TRBV6-5
CASSGQFETQYF	TGTGCCAGCAGTGGGCAGTTTGAGACCCAGTACTTC	TRBJ2-5	NA	NA	TRBV2
CASRAGTGPPNTGELFF	TGTGCCAGCAGGGCCGGGACAGGACCTCCGAACACCGGGGAGCTGTTTTTT	TRBJ2-2	NA	TRBD1	TRBV28
CASSSPGTSGATSTDTQYF	TGTGCCAGCAGTTCACCCGGGACTAGCGGGGCAACAAGCACAGATACGCAGTATTTT	TRBJ2-3	NA	TRBD2	TRBV2
CASGTSGKETQYF	TGTGCCAGCGGCACTAGCGGGAAGGAGACCCAGTACTTC	TRBJ2-5	NA	TRBD2	TRBV5-4
CAINDGQGGMNTEAFF	TGTGCCATCAACGATGGACAGGGTGGGATGAACACTGAAGCTTTCTTT	TRBJ1-1	NA	TRBD1	TRBV10-3
CASIGDTATPNTGELFF	TGTGCCAGCATAGGGGACACGGCGACACCCAACACCGGGGAGCTGTTTTTT	TRBJ2-2	NA	NA	TRBV2
CASSEAEVLSEQYF	TGTGCCAGCAGTGAGGCGGAGGTCCTCTCCGAGCAGTACTTC	TRBJ2-7	NA	NA	TRBV2
CAISWDRDGETQYF	TGTGCCATCAGCTGGGACAGGGATGGAGAGACCCAGTACTTC	TRBJ2-5	NA	TRBD1	TRBV10-3
CASSQGGSLLEAEQYF	TGTGCCAGCAGCCAGGGGGGGTCGCTTCTGGAGGCGGAGCAGTACTTC	TRBJ2-7	NA	NA	TRBV7-9
CASSRTSGGAQETQYF	TGTGCCAGCAGCCGGACTAGCGGGGGGGCCCAAGAGACCCAGTACTTC	TRBJ2-5	once	TRBD2	TRBV13
CASSPNLGGTQYF	TGTGCCAGCAGCCCCAATTTAGGGGGGACCCAGTACTTC	TRBJ2-5	many	NA	TRBV7-9
CASSRAGLERDQYF	TGTGCCAGCAGTAGAGCGGGGCTCGAACGGGACCAGTACTTC	TRBJ2-5	many	TRBD2	TRBV28
CASSSGYSVGTEAFF	TGTGCCAGCAGTTCGGGGTATAGTGTTGGCACTGAAGCTTTCTTT	TRBJ1-1	few	NA	TRBV6-5
CASSIDDGLAGMGHQETQYF	TGTGCCAGTAGTATAGATGACGGGCTAGCGGGGATGGGCCACCAAGAGACCCAGTACTTC	TRBJ2-5	NA	TRBD2	TRBV19
CASSFRDRGFAEAFF	TGCGCCAGCAGCTTCCGGGACAGGGGCTTTGCTGAAGCTTTCTTT	TRBJ1-1	NA	TRBD1	TRBV5-1
CASSYSVSTEAFF	TGTGCCAGCAGTTACTCTGTTAGCACTGAAGCTTTCTTT	TRBJ1-1	NA	NA	TRBV6-5
CASSLADFTQQYF	TGTGCCAGCAGCTTAGCAGATTTTACGCAGCAGTACTTC	TRBJ2-7	NA	NA	TRBV7-9
CASSFKTRGPFPRSPLHF	TGTGCCAGCAGCTTCAAAACGAGGGGGCCTTTTCCTCGTTCACCCCTCCACTTT	TRBJ1-6	NA	TRBD1	TRBV7-2
CASSLGQGYRQPQHF	TGTGCCAGCAGTTTAGGACAGGGTTATCGACAGCCCCAGCATTTT	TRBJ1-5	once	TRBD1	TRBV28
CASSPSDLPNTGELFF	TGTGCCAGCAGCCCTTCCGACTTGCCGAACACCGGGGAGCTGTTTTTT	TRBJ2-2	NA	NA	TRBV7-9
CASSLVGLAITDTQYF	TGTGCCAGCAGCTTAGTTGGACTAGCGATAACAGATACGCAGTATTTT	TRBJ2-3	NA	TRBD2	TRBV7-9
CASSLRENDYEQYF	TGTGCCAGCAGCCTCAGGGAAAACGACTACGAGCAGTACTTC	TRBJ2-7	NA	NA	TRBV5-6
CASSLGISYEQYF	TGTGCCAGCAGCTTGGGGATTTCCTACGAGCAGTACTTC	TRBJ2-7	NA	NA	TRBV11-2
CAWRPGTGGTGYTF	TGTGCCTGGAGGCCGGGGACAGGGGGGACTGGCTACACCTTC	TRBJ1-2	NA	TRBD1	TRBV30
CASSQELQGAGEQYF	TGCGCCAGCAGCCAAGAACTACAGGGGGCGGGAGAGCAGTACTTC	TRBJ2-7	NA	TRBD1	TRBV4-3
CASSDSLGTGYTF	TGTGCCAGCAGCGACAGCCTGGGGACTGGCTACACCTTC	TRBJ1-2	NA	NA	TRBV9
CASSTDRQEPYNEQFF	TGTGCCAGCAGCACCGACAGACAGGAGCCCTACAATGAGCAGTTCTTC	TRBJ2-1	NA	NA	TRBV7-9
CAWSTGGAGNQPQHF	TGTGCCTGGAGTACAGGGGGCGCGGGCAATCAGCCCCAGCATTTT	TRBJ1-5	NA	TRBD1	TRBV30
CASRTIGTASGYTF	TGTGCCAGCAGAACCATTGGGACGGCCTCTGGCTACACCTTC	TRBJ1-2	NA	NA	TRBV6-5